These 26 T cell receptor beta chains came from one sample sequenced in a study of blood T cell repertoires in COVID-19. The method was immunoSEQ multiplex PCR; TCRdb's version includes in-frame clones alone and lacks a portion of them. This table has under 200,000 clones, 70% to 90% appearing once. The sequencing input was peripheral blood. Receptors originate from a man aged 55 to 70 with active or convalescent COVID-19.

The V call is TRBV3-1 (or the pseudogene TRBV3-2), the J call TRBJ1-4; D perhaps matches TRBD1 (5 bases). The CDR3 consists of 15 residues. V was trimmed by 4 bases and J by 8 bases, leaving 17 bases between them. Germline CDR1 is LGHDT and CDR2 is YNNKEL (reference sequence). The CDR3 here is CASSPAGGRREKLFF. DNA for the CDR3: TGTGCCAGCAGCCCCGCGGGGGGGAGAAGGGAAAAACTGTTTTTT.

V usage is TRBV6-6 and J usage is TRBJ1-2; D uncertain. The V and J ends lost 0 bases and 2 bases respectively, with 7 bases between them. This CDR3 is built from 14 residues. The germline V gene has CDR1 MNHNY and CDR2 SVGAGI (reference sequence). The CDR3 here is CASSYSGENYGYTF. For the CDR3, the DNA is TGTGCCAGCAGTTACTCCGGGGAAAACTATGGCTACACCTTC.

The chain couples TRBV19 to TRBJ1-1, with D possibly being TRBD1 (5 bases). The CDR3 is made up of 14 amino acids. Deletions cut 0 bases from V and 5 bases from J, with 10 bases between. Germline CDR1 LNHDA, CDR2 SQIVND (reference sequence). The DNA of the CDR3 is TGTGCCAGTAGTATAGAAAGGCAGGGAACTGAAGCTTTCTTT. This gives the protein CASSIERQGTEAFF.

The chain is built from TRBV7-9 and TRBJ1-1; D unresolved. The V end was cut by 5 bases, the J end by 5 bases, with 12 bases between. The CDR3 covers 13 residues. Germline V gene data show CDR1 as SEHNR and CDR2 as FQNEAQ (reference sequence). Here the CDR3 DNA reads TGTGCCAGCAGCCCCCCTGAGCGTACTGAAGCTTTCTTT. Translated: CASSPPERTEAFF. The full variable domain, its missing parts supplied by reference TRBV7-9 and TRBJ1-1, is DTGVSQNPRHKITKRGQNVTFRCDPISEHNRLYWYRQTLGQGPEFLTYFQNEAQLEKSRLLSDRFSAERPKGSFSTLEIQRTEQGDSAMYLCASSPPERTEAFFGQGTRLTVV.

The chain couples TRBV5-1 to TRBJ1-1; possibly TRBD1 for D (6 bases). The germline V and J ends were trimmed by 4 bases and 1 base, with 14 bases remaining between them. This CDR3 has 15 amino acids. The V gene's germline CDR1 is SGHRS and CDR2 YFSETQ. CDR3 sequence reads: CASSPLRQENTEAFF. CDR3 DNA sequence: TGCGCCAGCAGCCCCCTGAGACAGGAGAACACTGAAGCTTTCTTT.

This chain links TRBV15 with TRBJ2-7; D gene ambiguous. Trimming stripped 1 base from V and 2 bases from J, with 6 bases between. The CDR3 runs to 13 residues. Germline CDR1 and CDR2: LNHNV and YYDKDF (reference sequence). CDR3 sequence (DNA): TGTGCCACCAGCAGAGCACAGCCCTACGAGCAGTACTTC. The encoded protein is CATSRAQPYEQYF.

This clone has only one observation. CDR3 sequence: CASRGSGGGPYEQYF. The CDR3 DNA reads as TGTGCCAGCAGGGGGAGTGGCGGGGGTCCCTACGAGCAGTACTTC. This chain connects TRBV11-3 to TRBJ2-7; the match to TRBD2 covers 7 bases. Losses at the gene ends were 6 bases for V and 2 bases for J; bases not matched to a gene: 10. The germline V gene encodes CDR1 SGHNT and CDR2 YENEEA. The CDR3 is made up of 15 amino acids.

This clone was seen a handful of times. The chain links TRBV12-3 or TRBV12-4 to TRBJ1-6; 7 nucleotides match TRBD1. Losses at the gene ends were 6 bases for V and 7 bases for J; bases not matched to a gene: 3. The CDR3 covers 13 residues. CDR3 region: CASRGQPNSPLHF. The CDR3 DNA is TGTGCCAGCAGGGGACAGCCAAATTCACCCCTCCACTTT.

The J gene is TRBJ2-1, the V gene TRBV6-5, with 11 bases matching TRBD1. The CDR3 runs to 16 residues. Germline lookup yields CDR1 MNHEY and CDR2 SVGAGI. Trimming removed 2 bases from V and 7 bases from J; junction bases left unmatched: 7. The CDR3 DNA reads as TGTGCCAGCAGTTACACCGGACAGGGGGCGAAAAATGAGCAGTTCTTC. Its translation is CASSYTGQGAKNEQFF.

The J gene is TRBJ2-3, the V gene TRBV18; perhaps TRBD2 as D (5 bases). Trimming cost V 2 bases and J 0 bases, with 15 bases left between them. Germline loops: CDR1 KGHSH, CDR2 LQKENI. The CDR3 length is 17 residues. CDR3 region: CASSPGIGKRSTDTQYF. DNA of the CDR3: TGTGCCAGCTCACCAGGCATTGGCAAGCGGAGCACAGATACGCAGTATTTT.

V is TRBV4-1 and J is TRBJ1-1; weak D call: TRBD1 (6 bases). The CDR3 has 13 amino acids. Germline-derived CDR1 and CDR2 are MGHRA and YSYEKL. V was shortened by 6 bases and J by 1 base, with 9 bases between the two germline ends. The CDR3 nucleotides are TGCGCCAGCAGGGGACACGCGAACACTGAAGCTTTCTTT. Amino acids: CASRGHANTEAFF.

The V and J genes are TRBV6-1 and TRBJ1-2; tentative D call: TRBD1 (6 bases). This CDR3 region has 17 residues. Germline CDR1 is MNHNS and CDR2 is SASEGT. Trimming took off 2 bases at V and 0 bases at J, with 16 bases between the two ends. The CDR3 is CASSEQGWGRSNYGYTF. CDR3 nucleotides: TGTGCCAGCAGTGAACAGGGGTGGGGGCGATCTAACTATGGCTACACCTTC.

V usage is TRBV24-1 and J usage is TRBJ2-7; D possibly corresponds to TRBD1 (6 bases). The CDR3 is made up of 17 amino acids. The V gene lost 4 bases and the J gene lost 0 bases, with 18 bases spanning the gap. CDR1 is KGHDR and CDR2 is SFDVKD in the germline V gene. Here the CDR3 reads CATSDPGQPLASYEQYF. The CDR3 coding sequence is TGTGCCACCAGTGACCCCGGACAGCCTCTAGCCTCCTACGAGCAGTACTTC.

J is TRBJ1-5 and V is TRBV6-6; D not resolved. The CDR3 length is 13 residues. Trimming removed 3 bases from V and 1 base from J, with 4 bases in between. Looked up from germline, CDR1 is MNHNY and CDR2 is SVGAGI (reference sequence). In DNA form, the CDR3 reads TGTGCCAGCAGTTATGAGAGCAATCAGCCCCAGCATTTT. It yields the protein CASSYESNQPQHF.

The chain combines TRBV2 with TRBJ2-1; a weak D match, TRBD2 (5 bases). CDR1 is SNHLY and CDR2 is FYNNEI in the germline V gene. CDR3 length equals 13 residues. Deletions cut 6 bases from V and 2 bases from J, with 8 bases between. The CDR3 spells CASSPGTYNEQFF. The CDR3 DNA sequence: TGTGCCAGCAGCCCCGGGACCTACAATGAGCAGTTCTTC.

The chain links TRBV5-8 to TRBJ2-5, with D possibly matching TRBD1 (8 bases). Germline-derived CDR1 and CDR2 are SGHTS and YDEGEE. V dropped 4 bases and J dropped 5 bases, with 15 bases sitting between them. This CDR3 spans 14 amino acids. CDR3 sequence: CASSVLQGGETQYF. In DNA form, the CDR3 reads TGTGCCAGCAGCGTACTACAGGGGGGGGAGACCCAGTACTTC.

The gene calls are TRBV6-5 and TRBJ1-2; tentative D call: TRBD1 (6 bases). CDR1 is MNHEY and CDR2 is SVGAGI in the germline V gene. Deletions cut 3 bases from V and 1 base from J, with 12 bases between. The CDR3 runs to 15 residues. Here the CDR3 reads CASSYHWTDNYGYTF. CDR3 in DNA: TGTGCCAGCAGTTATCACTGGACAGATAACTATGGCTACACCTTC.

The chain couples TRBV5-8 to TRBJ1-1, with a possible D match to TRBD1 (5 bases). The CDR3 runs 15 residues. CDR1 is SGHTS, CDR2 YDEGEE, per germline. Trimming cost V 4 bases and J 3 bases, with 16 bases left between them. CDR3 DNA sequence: TGTGCCAGCAGCGTGGGTGGGTCCAGGGACACTGAAGCTTTCTTT. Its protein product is CASSVGGSRDTEAFF.

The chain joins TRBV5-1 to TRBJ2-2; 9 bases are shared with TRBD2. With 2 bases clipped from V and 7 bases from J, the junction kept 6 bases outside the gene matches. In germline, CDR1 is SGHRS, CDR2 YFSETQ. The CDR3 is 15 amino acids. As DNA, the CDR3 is TGCGCCAGCAGCTTCGGGACTAGCTGGGTCGGGGAGCTGTTTTTT. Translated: CASSFGTSWVGELFF. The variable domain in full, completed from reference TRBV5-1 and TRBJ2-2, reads KAGVTQTPRYLIKTRGQQVTLSCSPISGHRSVSWYQQTPGQGLQFLFEYFSETQRNKGNFPGRFSGRQFSNSRSEMNVSTLELGDSALYLCASSFGTSWVGELFFGEGSRLTVL.

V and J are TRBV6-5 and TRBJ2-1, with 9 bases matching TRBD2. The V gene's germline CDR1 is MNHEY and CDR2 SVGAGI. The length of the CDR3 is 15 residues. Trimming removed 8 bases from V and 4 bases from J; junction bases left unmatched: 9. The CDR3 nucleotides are TGTGCCAGCCTGTCAGCGGGGGGTATTTACAATGAGCAGTTCTTC. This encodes CASLSAGGIYNEQFF.

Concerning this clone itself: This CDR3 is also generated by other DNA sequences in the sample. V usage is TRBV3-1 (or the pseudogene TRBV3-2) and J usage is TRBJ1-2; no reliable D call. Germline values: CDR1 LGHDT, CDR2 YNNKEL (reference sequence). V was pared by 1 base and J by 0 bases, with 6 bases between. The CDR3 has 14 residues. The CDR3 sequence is CASSQAGSNYGYTF. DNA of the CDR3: TGTGCCAGCAGCCAAGCGGGATCTAACTATGGCTACACCTTC.

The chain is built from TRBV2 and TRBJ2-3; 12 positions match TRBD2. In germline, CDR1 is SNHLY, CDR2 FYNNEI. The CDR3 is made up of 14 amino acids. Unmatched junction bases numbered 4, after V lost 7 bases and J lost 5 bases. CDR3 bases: TGTGCCAGCACTAGCGGGGGGGCCGTAGATACGCAGTATTTT. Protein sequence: CASTSGGAVDTQYF.

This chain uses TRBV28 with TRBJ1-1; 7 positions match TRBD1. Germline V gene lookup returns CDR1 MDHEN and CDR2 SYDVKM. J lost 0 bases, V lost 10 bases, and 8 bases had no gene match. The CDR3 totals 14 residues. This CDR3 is CATKTGTLNTEAFF. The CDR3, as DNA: TGTGCCACCAAGACAGGGACATTGAACACTGAAGCTTTCTTT.

For the CDR3, the DNA is TGCGCCAGCAGCTTTAATAGCGGGGTACCAGATACGCAGTATTTT. This sequence encodes CASSFNSGVPDTQYF. V and J are TRBV5-1 and TRBJ2-3, with 8 bases fitting TRBD2. V trimming: 2 bases; J trimming: 4 bases; junction bases outside the gene matches: 6. The germline gives CDR1 SGHRS, CDR2 YFSETQ. The CDR3 has 15 amino acids.

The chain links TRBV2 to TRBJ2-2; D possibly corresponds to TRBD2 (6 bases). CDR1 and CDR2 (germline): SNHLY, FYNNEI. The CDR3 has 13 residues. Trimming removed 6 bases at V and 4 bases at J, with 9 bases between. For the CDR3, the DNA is TGTGCCAGCAGCTCGGGGGTCACCGGGGAGCTGTTTTTT. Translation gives CASSSGVTGELFF. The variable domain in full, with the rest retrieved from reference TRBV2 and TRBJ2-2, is EPEVTQTPSHQVTQMGQEVILRCVPISNHLYFYWYRQILGQKVEFLVSFYNNEISEKSEIFDDQFSVERPDGSNFTLKIRSTKLEDSAMYFCASSSGVTGELFFGEGSRLTVL.

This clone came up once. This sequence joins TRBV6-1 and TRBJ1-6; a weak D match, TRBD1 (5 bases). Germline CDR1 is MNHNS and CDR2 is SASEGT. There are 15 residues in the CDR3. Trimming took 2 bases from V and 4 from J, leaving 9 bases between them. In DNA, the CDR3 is TGTGCCAGCAGTGAATCGGGACTTTATAATTCACCCCTCCACTTT. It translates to CASSESGLYNSPLHF.